This T cell receptor beta chain was recovered during a study of T cells after yellow fever vaccination. Study-level results: Most clones from primary vaccination were detected again post-booster (about 96% CD4, 88% CD8). Peaking on day 5 versus 15, the secondary response was faster but weaker. Any FACS-sorted repertoire could hold abundant clonotypes that contaminate it from the bulk population.

Worth noting for this clonotype: Its target is unknown.

This CDR3 region has 15 residues. Trimming shortened V by 0 bases and J by 0 bases, and 8 bases separated the two germline ends. Germline values: CDR1 LGHNA, CDR2 YSLEER. Universal primer sites and UMIs were introduced during 5'RACE template-switching synthesis of TCR cDNA. TCRdb reprocessed the 5' RACE reads with MiXCR, giving one entry per CDR3 protein. The profile covers 400,000 or so distinct CDR3 sequences, with more than 9% appearing a single time and less than 20% taken by the ten largest. This chain joins TRBV4-3 and TRBJ2-5; D gene uncertain. Here the sequenced sample was PBMCs, taken on the day of the first yellow fever vaccination. This TCR came from a man younger than 35 who received the YFV17D yellow fever vaccine. CDR3 coding DNA: TGCGCCAGCAGCCAAGATTTGAGCGACCAAGAGACCCAGTACTTC. It specifies CASSQDLSDQETQYF.